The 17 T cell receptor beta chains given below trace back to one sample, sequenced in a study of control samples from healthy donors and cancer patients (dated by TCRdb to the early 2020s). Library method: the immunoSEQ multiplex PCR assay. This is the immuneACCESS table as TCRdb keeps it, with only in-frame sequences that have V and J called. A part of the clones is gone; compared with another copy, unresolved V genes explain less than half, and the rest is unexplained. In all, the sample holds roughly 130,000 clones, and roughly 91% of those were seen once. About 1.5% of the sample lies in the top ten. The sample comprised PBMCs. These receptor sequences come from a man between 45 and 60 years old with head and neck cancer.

CDR3 bases: TGTGCCAGCAGCTTGGAGGGAGGGGGATTTAGCGCTTTCTTT. Its translation: CASSLEGGGFSAFF. The J gene is TRBJ1-1, the V gene TRBV11-2, with a weak D call TRBD1 (6 bases). Trimming stripped 3 bases from V and 11 bases from J, with 19 bases between. The germline gives CDR1 SGHAT, CDR2 FQNNGV. CDR3 length equals 14 residues.

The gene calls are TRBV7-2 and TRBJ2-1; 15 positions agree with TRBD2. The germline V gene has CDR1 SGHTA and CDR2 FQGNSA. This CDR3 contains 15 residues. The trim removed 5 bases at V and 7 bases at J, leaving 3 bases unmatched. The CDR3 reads CASSTGLAGGNEQFF. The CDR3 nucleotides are TGTGCCAGCAGCACAGGACTAGCGGGGGGGAATGAGCAGTTCTTC.

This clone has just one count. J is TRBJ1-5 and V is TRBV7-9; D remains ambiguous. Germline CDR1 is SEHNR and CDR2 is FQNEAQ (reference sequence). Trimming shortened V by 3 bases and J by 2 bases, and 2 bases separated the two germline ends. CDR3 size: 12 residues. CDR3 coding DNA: TGTGCCAGCAGCTTTGGCAATCAGCCCCAGCATTTT. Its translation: CASSFGNQPQHF.

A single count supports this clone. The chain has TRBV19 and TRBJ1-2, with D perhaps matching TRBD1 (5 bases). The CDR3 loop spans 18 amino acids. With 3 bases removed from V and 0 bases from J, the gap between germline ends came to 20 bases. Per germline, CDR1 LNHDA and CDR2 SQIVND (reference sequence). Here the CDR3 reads CASSIIVLGEGPNYGYTF. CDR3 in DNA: TGTGCCAGTAGTATTATCGTCTTAGGCGAGGGGCCTAACTATGGCTACACCTTC.

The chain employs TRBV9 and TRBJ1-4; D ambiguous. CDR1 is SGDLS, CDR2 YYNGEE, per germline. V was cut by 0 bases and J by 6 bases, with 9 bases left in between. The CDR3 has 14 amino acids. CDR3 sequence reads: CASSVGRRDEKLFF. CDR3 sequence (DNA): TGTGCCAGCAGCGTAGGACGGAGAGATGAAAAACTGTTTTTT.

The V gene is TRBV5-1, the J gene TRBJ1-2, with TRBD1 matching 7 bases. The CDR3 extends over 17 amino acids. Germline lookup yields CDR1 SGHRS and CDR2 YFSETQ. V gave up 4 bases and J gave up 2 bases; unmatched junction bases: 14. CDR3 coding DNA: TGCGCCAGCAGCCAAAGCCATCAGGGGGTCGCCAACTATGGCTACACCTTC. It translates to CASSQSHQGVANYGYTF.

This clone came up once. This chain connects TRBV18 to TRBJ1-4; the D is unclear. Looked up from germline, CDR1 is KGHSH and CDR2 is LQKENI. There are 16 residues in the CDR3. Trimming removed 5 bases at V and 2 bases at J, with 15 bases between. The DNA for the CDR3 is TGTGCCAGCTCAGCCGCCACGTCCGCTACTAATGAAAAACTGTTTTTT. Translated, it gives CASSAATSATNEKLFF.

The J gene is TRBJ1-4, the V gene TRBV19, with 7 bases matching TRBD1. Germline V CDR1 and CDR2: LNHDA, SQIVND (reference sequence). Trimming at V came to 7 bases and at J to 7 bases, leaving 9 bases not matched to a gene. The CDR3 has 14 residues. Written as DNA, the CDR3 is TGTGCCAGTACCGAGGAGGGGGCTCCTGAAAAACTGTTTTTT. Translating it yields CASTEEGAPEKLFF. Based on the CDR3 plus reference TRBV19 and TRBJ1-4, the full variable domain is DGGITQSPKYLFRKEGQNVTLSCEQNLNHDAMYWYRQDPGQGLRLIYYSQIVNDFQKGDIAEGYSVSREKKESFPLTVTSAQKNPTAFYLCASTEEGAPEKLFFGSGTQLSVL.

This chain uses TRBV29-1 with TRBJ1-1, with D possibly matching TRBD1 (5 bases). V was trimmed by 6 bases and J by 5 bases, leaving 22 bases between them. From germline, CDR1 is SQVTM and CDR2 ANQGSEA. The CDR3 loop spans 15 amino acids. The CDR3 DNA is TGCAGCGTGAGCCGGGACCCTAATCTGGGGACTGAAGCTTTCTTT. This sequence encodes CSVSRDPNLGTEAFF.

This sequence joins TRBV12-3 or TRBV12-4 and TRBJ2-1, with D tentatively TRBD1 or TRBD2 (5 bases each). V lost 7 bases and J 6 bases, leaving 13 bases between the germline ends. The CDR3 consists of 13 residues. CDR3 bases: TGTGCCAGCAAGGGTCAGGGAGCCAATGAGCAGTTCTTC. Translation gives CASKGQGANEQFF.

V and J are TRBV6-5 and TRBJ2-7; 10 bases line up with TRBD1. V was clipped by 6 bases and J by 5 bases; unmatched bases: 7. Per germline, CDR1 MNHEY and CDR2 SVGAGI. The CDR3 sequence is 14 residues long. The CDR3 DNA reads TGTGCCAGCAGGCCGACCGGGACAGGGGACGAGCAGTACTTC. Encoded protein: CASRPTGTGDEQYF.

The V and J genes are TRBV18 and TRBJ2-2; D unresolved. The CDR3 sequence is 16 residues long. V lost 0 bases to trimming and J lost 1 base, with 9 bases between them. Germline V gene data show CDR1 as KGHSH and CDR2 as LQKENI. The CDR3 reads CASSPPVEENTGELFF. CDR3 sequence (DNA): TGTGCCAGCTCACCACCGGTAGAAGAGAACACCGGGGAGCTGTTTTTT.

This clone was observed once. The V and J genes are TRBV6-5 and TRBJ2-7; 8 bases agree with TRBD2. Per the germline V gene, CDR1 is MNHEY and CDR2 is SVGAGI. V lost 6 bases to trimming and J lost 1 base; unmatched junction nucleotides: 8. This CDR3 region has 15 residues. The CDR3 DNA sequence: TGTGCCAGCAGAGACGGACTAGCTCAGTCCTACGAGCAGTACTTC. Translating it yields CASRDGLAQSYEQYF.

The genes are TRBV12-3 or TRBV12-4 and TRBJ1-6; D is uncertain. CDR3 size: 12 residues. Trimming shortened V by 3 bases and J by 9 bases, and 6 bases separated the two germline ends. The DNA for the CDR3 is TGTGCCAGCAGTTTTGGGAGTTCACCCCTCCACTTT. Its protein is CASSFGSSPLHF.

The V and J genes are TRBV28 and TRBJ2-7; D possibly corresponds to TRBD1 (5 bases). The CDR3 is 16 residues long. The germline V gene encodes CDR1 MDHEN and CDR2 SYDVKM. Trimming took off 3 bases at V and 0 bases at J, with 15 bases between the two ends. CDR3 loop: CASSFWGRAPSYEQYF. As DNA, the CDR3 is TGTGCCAGCAGTTTTTGGGGCAGGGCCCCCTCCTACGAGCAGTACTTC.

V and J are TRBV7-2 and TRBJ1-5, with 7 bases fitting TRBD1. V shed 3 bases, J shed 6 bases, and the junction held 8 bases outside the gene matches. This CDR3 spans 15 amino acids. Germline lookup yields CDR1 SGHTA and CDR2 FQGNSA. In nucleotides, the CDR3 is TGTGCCAGCAGCTTCCTACAGGGGTCGGGTCAGCCCCAGCATTTT. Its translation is CASSFLQGSGQPQHF.

CDR3 sequence: CASSLSVGAGYEQYF. CDR3 coding DNA: TGTGCCAGCAGTTTATCAGTTGGGGCCGGATACGAGCAGTACTTC. V is TRBV27 and J is TRBJ2-7; D is possibly TRBD1 (5 bases). Germline V gives CDR1 MNHEY, CDR2 SMNVEV (reference sequence). Deletions cut 0 bases from V and 4 bases from J, with 13 bases between. The CDR3 is 15 residues long.